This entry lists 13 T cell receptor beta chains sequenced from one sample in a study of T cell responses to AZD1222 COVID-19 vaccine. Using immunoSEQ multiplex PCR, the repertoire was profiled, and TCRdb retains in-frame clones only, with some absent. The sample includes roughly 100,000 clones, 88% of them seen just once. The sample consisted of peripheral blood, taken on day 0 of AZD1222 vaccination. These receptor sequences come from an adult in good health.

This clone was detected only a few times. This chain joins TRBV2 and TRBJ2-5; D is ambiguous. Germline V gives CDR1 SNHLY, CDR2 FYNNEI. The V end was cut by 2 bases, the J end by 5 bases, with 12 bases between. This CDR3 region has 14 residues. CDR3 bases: TGTGCCAGCAGTGAAACCCTTTTGGGGGAGACCCAGTACTTC. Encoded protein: CASSETLLGETQYF.

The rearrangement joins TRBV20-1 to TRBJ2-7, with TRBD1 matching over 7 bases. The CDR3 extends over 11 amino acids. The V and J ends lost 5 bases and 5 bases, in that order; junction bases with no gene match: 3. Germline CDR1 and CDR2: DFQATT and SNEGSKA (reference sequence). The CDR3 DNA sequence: TGCAGTGCTCGACAGGGTAACGAGCAGTACTTC. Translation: CSARQGNEQYF.

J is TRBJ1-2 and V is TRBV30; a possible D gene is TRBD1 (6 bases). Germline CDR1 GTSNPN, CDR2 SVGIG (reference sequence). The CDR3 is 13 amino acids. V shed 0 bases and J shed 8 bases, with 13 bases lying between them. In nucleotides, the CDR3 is TGTGCCTGGAGTGTATGGGGGCGGGAAGGCTACACCTTC. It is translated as CAWSVWGREGYTF.

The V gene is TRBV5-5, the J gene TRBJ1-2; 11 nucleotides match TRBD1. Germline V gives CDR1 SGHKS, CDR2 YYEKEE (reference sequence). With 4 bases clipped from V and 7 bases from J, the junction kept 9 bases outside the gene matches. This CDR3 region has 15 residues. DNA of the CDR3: TGTGCCAGCAGCAGACCGGGACAGGGGGTTTTTGGCTACACCTTC. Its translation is CASSRPGQGVFGYTF.

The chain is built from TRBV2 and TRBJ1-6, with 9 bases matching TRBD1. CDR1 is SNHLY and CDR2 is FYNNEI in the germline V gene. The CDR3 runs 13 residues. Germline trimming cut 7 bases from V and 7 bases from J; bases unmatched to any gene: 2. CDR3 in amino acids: CASTGTGNSPLHF. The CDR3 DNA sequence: TGTGCCAGCACCGGGACAGGGAATTCACCCCTCCACTTT.

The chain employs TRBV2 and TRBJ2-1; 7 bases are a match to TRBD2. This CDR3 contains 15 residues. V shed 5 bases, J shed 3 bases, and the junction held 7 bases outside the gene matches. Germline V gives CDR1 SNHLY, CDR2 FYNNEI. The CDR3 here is CASSPGLVIYNEQFF. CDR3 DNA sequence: TGTGCCAGCAGTCCCGGACTAGTAATCTACAATGAGCAGTTCTTC.

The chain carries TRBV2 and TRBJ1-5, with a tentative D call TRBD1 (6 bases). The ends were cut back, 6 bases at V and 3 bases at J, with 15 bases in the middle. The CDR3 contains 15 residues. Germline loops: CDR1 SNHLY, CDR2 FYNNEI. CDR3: CASRHRDGNNQPQHF. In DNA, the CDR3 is TGTGCCAGCAGGCACAGGGACGGGAACAATCAGCCCCAGCATTTT.

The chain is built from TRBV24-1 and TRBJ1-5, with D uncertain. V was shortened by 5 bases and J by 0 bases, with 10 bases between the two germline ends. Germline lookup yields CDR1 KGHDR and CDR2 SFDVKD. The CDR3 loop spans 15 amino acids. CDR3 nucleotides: TGTGCCACCAGTGCCTCCGACAATAGCAATCAGCCCCAGCATTTT. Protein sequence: CATSASDNSNQPQHF.

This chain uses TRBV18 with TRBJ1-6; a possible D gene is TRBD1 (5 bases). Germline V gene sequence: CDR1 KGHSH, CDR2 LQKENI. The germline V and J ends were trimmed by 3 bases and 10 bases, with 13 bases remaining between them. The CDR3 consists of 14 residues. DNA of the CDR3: TGTGCCAGCTCACCTGGCAGGGAGAACTCACCCCTCCACTTT. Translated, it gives CASSPGRENSPLHF.

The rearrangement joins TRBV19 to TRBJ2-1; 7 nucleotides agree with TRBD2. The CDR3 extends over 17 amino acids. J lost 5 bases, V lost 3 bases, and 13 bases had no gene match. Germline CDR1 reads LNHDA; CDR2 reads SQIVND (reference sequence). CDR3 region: CASSIGSSGVGNNEQFF. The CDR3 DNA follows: TGTGCCAGTAGTATCGGTTCTAGCGGAGTGGGGAACAATGAGCAGTTCTTC.

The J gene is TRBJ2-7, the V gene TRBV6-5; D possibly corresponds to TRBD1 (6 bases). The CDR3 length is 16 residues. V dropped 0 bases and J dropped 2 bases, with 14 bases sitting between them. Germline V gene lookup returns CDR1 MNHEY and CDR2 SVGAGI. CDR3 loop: CASSYSLAGTPYEQYF. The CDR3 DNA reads TGTGCCAGCAGTTACTCTTTAGCCGGGACACCCTACGAGCAGTACTTC.

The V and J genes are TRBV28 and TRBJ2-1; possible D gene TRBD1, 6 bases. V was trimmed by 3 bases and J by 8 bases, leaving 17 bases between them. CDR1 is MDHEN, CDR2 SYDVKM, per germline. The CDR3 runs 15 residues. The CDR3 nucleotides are TGTGCCAGCAGTTTGTCCGGGACAACCTCGGATGAGCAGTTCTTC. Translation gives CASSLSGTTSDEQFF.

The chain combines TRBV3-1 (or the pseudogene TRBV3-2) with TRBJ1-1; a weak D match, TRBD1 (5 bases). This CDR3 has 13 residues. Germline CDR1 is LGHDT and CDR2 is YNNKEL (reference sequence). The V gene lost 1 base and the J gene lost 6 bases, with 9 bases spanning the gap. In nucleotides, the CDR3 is TGTGCCAGCAGCCAAGGGGGGACCGCTGAAGCTTTCTTT. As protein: CASSQGGTAEAFF.